These T cell receptor beta chains were read from a single sample in a study of T cell responses to AZD1222 COVID-19 vaccine. Data came from immunoSEQ multiplex PCR; TCRdb stores just in-frame clones and leaves some out. The repertoire has about 100,000 clones, roughly 90% of them found once; the top ten carry about 1.8%. The specimen comprised peripheral blood, sampled on day 0 of AZD1222 vaccination. The source of these receptors is an adult in good health. Both conserved end residues are part of each CDR3. D genes are given only for firm matches. Size is omitted from some rows. Given values are once, few, many or a class for expanded clones.

j_gene: TRBJ1-3
v_gene: TRBV10-2
len: 15
d_gene: -
abundance: -
CDR3nt: TGCGCCAGCAGTGAGCTCTTCTCATCTGGAAACACCATATATTTT
CDR3aa: CASSELFSSGNTIYF

j_gene: TRBJ2-7
v_gene: TRBV5-6
len: 18
d_gene: TRBD2
abundance: once
CDR3nt: TGTGCCAGCAGCTCTAAAGGTTGGGGCCCCAGCGGGAGTTATGAGCAGTACTTC
CDR3aa: CASSSKGWGPSGSYEQYF

j_gene: TRBJ2-6
v_gene: TRBV5-1
len: 18
d_gene: -
abundance: -
CDR3nt: TGCGCCAGCAGCTTGGCGGACCCCCGGCAGGCCGGGGCCAACGTCCTGACTTTC
CDR3aa: CASSLADPRQAGANVLTF

j_gene: TRBJ2-5
v_gene: TRBV27
len: 14
d_gene: -
abundance: -
CDR3nt: TGTGCCAGCAGTCGGGTAGCGGTACAAGAGACCCAGTACTTC
CDR3aa: CASSRVAVQETQYF

j_gene: TRBJ2-2
v_gene: TRBV6-5
len: 16
d_gene: TRBD2
abundance: -
CDR3nt: TGTGCCAGCAGTTACAAGGGACTAGCGGGAGACGGGGAGCTGTTTTTT
CDR3aa: CASSYKGLAGDGELFF

j_gene: TRBJ2-5
v_gene: TRBV7-9
len: 15
d_gene: TRBD1
abundance: -
CDR3nt: TGTGCCAGCAGCTTAGCGGGACAGAGACAAGAGACCCAGTACTTC
CDR3aa: CASSLAGQRQETQYF

j_gene: TRBJ2-1
v_gene: TRBV4-3
len: 13
d_gene: -
abundance: -
CDR3nt: TGCGCCAGCAGCCAAGATCGCTCCAATGAGCAGTTCTTC
CDR3aa: CASSQDRSNEQFF

j_gene: TRBJ2-3
v_gene: TRBV6-6
len: 15
d_gene: -
abundance: -
CDR3nt: TGTGCCAGCAGTTTCCGGACTGGGGGACAAGATACGCAGTATTTT
CDR3aa: CASSFRTGGQDTQYF

j_gene: TRBJ1-1
v_gene: TRBV19
len: 13
d_gene: -
abundance: -
CDR3nt: TGTGCCAGTTCCAGGGCGGTCGACACTGAAGCTTTCTTT
CDR3aa: CASSRAVDTEAFF

j_gene: TRBJ2-2
v_gene: TRBV7-9
len: 17
d_gene: TRBD2
abundance: -
CDR3nt: TGTGCCAGCAGCTTTTCCAGGGATAGCGGGAGCTCCGGGGAGCTGTTTTTT
CDR3aa: CASSFSRDSGSSGELFF

j_gene: TRBJ1-1
v_gene: TRBV6-2/TRBV6-3
len: 15
d_gene: -
abundance: -
CDR3nt: TGTGCCAGCAGTTACGCCGGGATCATGAACACTGAAGCTTTCTTT
CDR3aa: CASSYAGIMNTEAFF

j_gene: TRBJ1-4
v_gene: TRBV6-5
len: 15
d_gene: -
abundance: once
CDR3nt: TGTGCCAGCAGTTACTCCGCAGGGTGGGATGAAAAACTGTTTTTT
CDR3aa: CASSYSAGWDEKLFF

j_gene: TRBJ1-1
v_gene: TRBV27
len: 14
d_gene: -
abundance: -
CDR3nt: TGTGCCAGCAGTTCCAGGGGTTTGAACACTGAAGCTTTCTTT
CDR3aa: CASSSRGLNTEAFF

j_gene: TRBJ2-3
v_gene: TRBV9
len: 15
d_gene: TRBD2
abundance: once
CDR3nt: TGTGCCAGCAGTCTTCTAGCGGCTAGCACAGATACGCAGTATTTT
CDR3aa: CASSLLAASTDTQYF

j_gene: TRBJ1-2
v_gene: TRBV18
len: 14
d_gene: -
abundance: -
CDR3nt: TGTGCCAGCTCACCGGGACGAGTCGAGAGTGGCTACACCTTC
CDR3aa: CASSPGRVESGYTF

j_gene: TRBJ2-1
v_gene: TRBV19
len: 19
d_gene: TRBD2
abundance: -
CDR3nt: TGTGCCAGTAGTAACGGACTAGCGGGAGGGAAAATGTCCTACAATGAGCAGTTCTTC
CDR3aa: CASSNGLAGGKMSYNEQFF

j_gene: TRBJ2-7
v_gene: TRBV7-6
len: 13
d_gene: -
abundance: -
CDR3nt: TGTGCCAGCAGCTCCCGAGGACTCACAGAGCAGTACTTC
CDR3aa: CASSSRGLTEQYF

j_gene: TRBJ1-6
v_gene: TRBV9
len: 16
d_gene: -
abundance: -
CDR3nt: TGTGCCAGCAGCGTAGACCAATGGGCGGATAATTCACCCCTCCACTTT
CDR3aa: CASSVDQWADNSPLHF

j_gene: TRBJ1-2
v_gene: TRBV28
len: 14
d_gene: TRBD1
abundance: -
CDR3nt: TGTGCCAGCACCGCCCTTCCCGGGACAGCCGGCTACACCTTC
CDR3aa: CASTALPGTAGYTF

j_gene: TRBJ2-2
v_gene: TRBV5-1
len: 17
d_gene: TRBD2
abundance: -
CDR3nt: TGCGCCAGCAGGGCCGGGACTAGCGGGAAGAACACCGGGGAGCTGTTTTTT
CDR3aa: CASRAGTSGKNTGELFF

j_gene: TRBJ2-5
v_gene: TRBV7-9
len: 15
d_gene: TRBD1
abundance: -
CDR3nt: TGTGCCAGCAGCCAGGGGGCCGGACGCGATGAGACCCAGTACTTC
CDR3aa: CASSQGAGRDETQYF

j_gene: TRBJ1-2
v_gene: TRBV7-9
len: 13
d_gene: -
abundance: -
CDR3nt: TGTGCCAGCAGCTCCTCAAATAACTATGGCTACACCTTC
CDR3aa: CASSSSNNYGYTF

j_gene: TRBJ1-4
v_gene: TRBV15
len: 15
d_gene: -
abundance: -
CDR3nt: TGTGCCACCAGCAGAGATCAACAGGGTCCCGAAAAACTGTTTTTT
CDR3aa: CATSRDQQGPEKLFF

j_gene: TRBJ2-6
v_gene: TRBV18
len: 16
d_gene: -
abundance: -
CDR3nt: TGTGCCAGCTCACCACAGCAGAGCTCTGGGGCCAACGTCCTGACTTTC
CDR3aa: CASSPQQSSGANVLTF

j_gene: TRBJ2-2
v_gene: TRBV10-2
len: 15
d_gene: TRBD2
abundance: -
CDR3nt: TGCGCCAGCAGAGGCGGGAGTCCAAACACCGGGGAGCTGTTTTTT
CDR3aa: CASRGGSPNTGELFF

j_gene: TRBJ1-2
v_gene: TRBV28
len: 14
d_gene: -
abundance: -
CDR3nt: TGTGCCAGCAGTTTGGGGGTCAGGGGATATGGCTACACCTTC
CDR3aa: CASSLGVRGYGYTF

j_gene: TRBJ1-2
v_gene: TRBV18
len: 13
d_gene: -
abundance: -
CDR3nt: TGTGCCAGCTCACCAGGGCAGGGTTGGGAGCACACCTTC
CDR3aa: CASSPGQGWEHTF

j_gene: TRBJ2-7
v_gene: TRBV4-3
len: 12
d_gene: -
abundance: -
CDR3nt: TGCGCCAGCAGCCGAACAGGGAACGAGCAGTACTTC
CDR3aa: CASSRTGNEQYF

j_gene: TRBJ2-5
v_gene: TRBV29-1
len: 14
d_gene: -
abundance: -
CDR3nt: TGCAGCGTTGCTCCCAGGGGGGGGCAAGAGACCCAGTACTTC
CDR3aa: CSVAPRGGQETQYF

j_gene: TRBJ1-2
v_gene: TRBV28
len: 18
d_gene: TRBD1
abundance: -
CDR3nt: TGTGCCAGCACCCCTTTGAGGACAGGGAATTCCGACAACTATGGCTACACCTTC
CDR3aa: CASTPLRTGNSDNYGYTF

j_gene: TRBJ2-7
v_gene: TRBV19
len: 15
d_gene: -
abundance: -
CDR3nt: TGTGCCAGTAGTATCCGTGCAGGGGGGACCTACGAGCAGTACTTC
CDR3aa: CASSIRAGGTYEQYF

j_gene: TRBJ2-7
v_gene: TRBV5-8
len: 14
d_gene: -
abundance: -
CDR3nt: TGTGCCAGCAGCTTAACTGCCAGGGACTACGAGCAGTACTTC
CDR3aa: CASSLTARDYEQYF

j_gene: TRBJ1-4
v_gene: TRBV6-2/TRBV6-3
len: 18
d_gene: -
abundance: once
CDR3nt: TGTGCCAGCAGTTATTCATCCGTGATGCCGGGACTTTCTGAAAAACTGTTTTTT
CDR3aa: CASSYSSVMPGLSEKLFF

j_gene: TRBJ2-7
v_gene: TRBV11-2
len: 16
d_gene: TRBD2
abundance: -
CDR3nt: TGTGCCAGCAGCAACCGACTAGCGGGAGGGACCTACGAGCAGTACTTC
CDR3aa: CASSNRLAGGTYEQYF

j_gene: TRBJ1-5
v_gene: TRBV29-1
len: 14
d_gene: -
abundance: -
CDR3nt: TGCAGCGCCCGAGAGGGCGGATCAAATCAGCCCCAGCATTTT
CDR3aa: CSAREGGSNQPQHF

j_gene: TRBJ2-3
v_gene: TRBV6-4
len: 15
d_gene: -
abundance: -
CDR3nt: TGTGCCAGCAGTCCCAGCTGGGGGCTCACAGATACGCAGTATTTT
CDR3aa: CASSPSWGLTDTQYF

j_gene: TRBJ1-5
v_gene: TRBV6-2/TRBV6-3
len: 13
d_gene: -
abundance: -
CDR3nt: TGTGCCAGCAGTTGGGATGGTAATCAGCCCCAGCATTTT
CDR3aa: CASSWDGNQPQHF

j_gene: TRBJ2-1
v_gene: TRBV11-2
len: 17
d_gene: -
abundance: -
CDR3nt: TGTGCCAGCAGGGTCTTTAAATTGCAGGTTCCCTACAATGAGCAGTTCTTC
CDR3aa: CASRVFKLQVPYNEQFF

j_gene: TRBJ2-3
v_gene: TRBV24-1
len: 12
d_gene: -
abundance: -
CDR3nt: TGTGCCACCAGTGAAGGGCCAGATACGCAGTATTTT
CDR3aa: CATSEGPDTQYF

j_gene: TRBJ2-3
v_gene: TRBV4-2
len: 16
d_gene: TRBD2
abundance: -
CDR3nt: TGTGCCAGCAGCCAAGAGGTGGGAGGGAGTATAGATACGCAGTATTTT
CDR3aa: CASSQEVGGSIDTQYF

j_gene: TRBJ2-2
v_gene: TRBV19
len: 12
d_gene: -
abundance: -
CDR3nt: TGTGCCACCCTAGGGGGATCCGGGGAGCTGTTTTTT
CDR3aa: CATLGGSGELFF

j_gene: TRBJ2-2
v_gene: TRBV7-2
len: 13
d_gene: -
abundance: -
CDR3nt: TGTGCCAGCAGCTTTCAGGGTTCCGGGGAGCTGTTTTTT
CDR3aa: CASSFQGSGELFF

j_gene: TRBJ2-5
v_gene: TRBV10-3
len: 14
d_gene: TRBD2
abundance: -
CDR3nt: TGTGCCATCAGGGGGACTAGCGGGAGGGAGACCCAGTACTTC
CDR3aa: CAIRGTSGRETQYF

j_gene: TRBJ1-5
v_gene: TRBV6-5
len: 13
d_gene: -
abundance: -
CDR3nt: TGTGCCAGCAGTTACTCGAGGTACGAGCCCCAGCATTTT
CDR3aa: CASSYSRYEPQHF

j_gene: TRBJ2-5
v_gene: TRBV27
len: 14
d_gene: -
abundance: -
CDR3nt: TGTGCCAGCAGCCCGGGAACGGGAGCCGAGACCCAGTACTTC
CDR3aa: CASSPGTGAETQYF

j_gene: TRBJ2-1
v_gene: TRBV30
len: 11
d_gene: -
abundance: -
CDR3nt: TGTGCCTGGAGTGTTCTAGCCGAGCAGTTCTTC
CDR3aa: CAWSVLAEQFF